One and the same sample provided the 12 T cell receptor beta chains below, sequenced in a study of PD-L1 blockade in urothelial cancer. Data came from immunoSEQ multiplex PCR; TCRdb stores just in-frame clones and leaves some out. The sample shows under 30,000 clones, around 80% of them seen only once. Time point described: peripheral blood 6 weeks after treatment start. Sequenced here: PBMCs, sampled around atezolizumab (anti-PD-L1) treatment. The receptor set was obtained from a man aged 70-80 years with urothelial cancer.

This clone is medium-sized within its sample. The chain employs TRBV7-9 and TRBJ1-1; a weak D match, TRBD1 (5 bases). Trimming stripped 1 base from V and 4 bases from J, with 13 bases between. The CDR3 covers 15 residues. Germline CDR1 and CDR2: SEHNR and FQNEAQ (reference sequence). CDR3: CASSLGTWRGTEAFF. The CDR3 DNA reads as TGTGCCAGCAGCTTAGGAACTTGGAGGGGCACTGAAGCTTTCTTT.

This chain links TRBV28 with TRBJ1-5; D uncertain. This CDR3 region has 17 residues. The germline CDR1 and CDR2 sequences are MDHEN and SYDVKM. Deletions cut 6 bases from V and 1 base from J, with 19 bases between. The CDR3 DNA sequence: TGTGCCAGCAGCCAAACTACGGGGAGGTGGAGCAATCAGCCCCAGCATTTT. Translation gives CASSQTTGRWSNQPQHF.

The chain employs TRBV11-3 and TRBJ2-7; 9 nucleotides agree with TRBD1. Germline loops: CDR1 SGHNT, CDR2 YENEEA. J was trimmed by 12 bases and V by 5 bases; bases with no gene match: 17. The CDR3 is 15 amino acids. In DNA, the CDR3 is TGTGCCAGCAGCGCACCCGGGACAGGGAAGGTAGTGCGGTACTTC. This encodes CASSAPGTGKVVRYF.

The chain couples TRBV27 to TRBJ1-6, with unresolved D. Per germline, CDR1 MNHEY and CDR2 SMNVEV (reference sequence). V shed 2 bases and J shed 0 bases, with 5 bases lying between them. The CDR3 is 15 amino acids. The CDR3 region has the DNA TGTGCCAGCAGTTTACTGAGCTCCTATAATTCACCCCTCCACTTT. Its protein is CASSLLSSYNSPLHF.

The genes are TRBV28 and TRBJ2-3; 8 nucleotides align to TRBD2. The length of the CDR3 is 16 residues. Losses at the gene ends were 5 bases for V and 1 base for J; bases not matched to a gene: 8. Germline CDR1 reads MDHEN; CDR2 reads SYDVKM. The CDR3 protein is CASSPRTSPRTDTQYF. CDR3 nucleotides: TGTGCCAGCAGTCCGCGGACTAGCCCCCGCACAGATACGCAGTATTTT.

The genes are TRBV4-3 and TRBJ2-2; TRBD2 is a possible D gene (6 bases). Trimming took 0 bases from V and 5 from J, leaving 10 bases between them. The CDR3 loop spans 15 amino acids. Germline lookup yields CDR1 LGHNA and CDR2 YSLEER. The CDR3: CASSQEPSVTGELFF. CDR3 sequence (DNA): TGCGCCAGCAGCCAAGAACCTAGCGTTACCGGGGAGCTGTTTTTT.

The chain is built from TRBV10-3 and TRBJ2-7; possible D gene TRBD1, 5 bases. Germline values: CDR1 ENHRY, CDR2 SYGVKD. V was pared by 6 bases and J by 0 bases, with 15 bases between. This CDR3 is built from 15 residues. CDR3 sequence reads: CAISAPDKGSYEQYF. The CDR3 DNA is TGTGCCATCAGCGCCCCGGACAAGGGCTCCTACGAGCAGTACTTC.

The rearrangement joins TRBV19 to TRBJ2-6; a possible D gene is TRBD1 (5 bases). Germline values: CDR1 LNHDA, CDR2 SQIVND (reference sequence). This CDR3 has 16 amino acids. The germline V and J ends were trimmed by 3 bases and 4 bases, with 13 bases remaining between them. This CDR3 reads CASSIDRTPGANVLTF. CDR3 sequence (DNA): TGTGCCAGTAGTATCGACAGAACCCCCGGGGCCAACGTCCTGACTTTC.

V usage is TRBV11-2 and J usage is TRBJ1-1; D possibly corresponds to TRBD1 (5 bases). Germline V gene sequence: CDR1 SGHAT, CDR2 FQNNGV. The germline V and J ends were trimmed by 0 bases and 4 bases, with 9 bases remaining between them. The CDR3 contains 14 residues. In DNA form, the CDR3 reads TGTGCCAGCAGCTTAGATCCGGGGGGCACTGAAGCTTTCTTT. Amino acids: CASSLDPGGTEAFF.

With respect to this clone: The CDR3 ends on some other residue instead of the conserved phenylalanine or tryptophan, so this is likely a read error. The sample has other DNA sequences that encode this CDR3 too. This rearrangement joins TRBV28 to TRBJ1-1; TRBD1 might be the D (6 bases). CDR3 length: 15 residues. From germline, CDR1 is MDHEN and CDR2 SYDVKM. V lost 4 bases to trimming and J lost 1 base, with 13 bases between them. The CDR3 spells CASSSAGVRNTEAFL. The CDR3 DNA is TGTGCCAGCAGTTCCGCAGGGGTGAGGAACACTGAAGCTTTCCTT.

V gene TRBV5-1 combines with J gene TRBJ1-1; perhaps TRBD1 as D (6 bases). Between the trimmed V and J ends, which lost 4 bases and 0 bases, there was a span of 19 bases. Per germline, CDR1 SGHRS and CDR2 YFSETQ. This CDR3 comprises 17 residues. The CDR3 is CASSGDSGGPMNTEAFF. The DNA for the CDR3 is TGCGCCAGCAGCGGTGACAGCGGGGGGCCCATGAACACTGAAGCTTTCTTT.

This clone turned up a few times. The chain links TRBV7-2 to TRBJ2-2, with 10 nucleotides matching TRBD2. The CDR3 length is 16 residues. Looked up from germline, CDR1 is SGHTA and CDR2 is FQGNSA. V trimming: 5 bases; J trimming: 8 bases; junction bases outside the gene matches: 11. Here the CDR3 reads CASSARAGGPLGELFF. The CDR3 DNA is TGTGCCAGCAGCGCCAGAGCGGGAGGGCCTCTGGGGGAGCTGTTTTTT.